This T cell receptor (beta chain) comes out of a study of OX40 agonist ivuxolimab in advanced cancers. With respect to the entire study: Ivuxolimab was a fully human IgG2 agonistic monoclonal antibody targeting the costimulatory receptor OX40 (CD134). Intravenous ivuxolimab was administered to patients every 2 weeks at six dose levels: 0.01, 0.1, 0.3, 1.5, 3 and 10 mg/kg. Of the approximately 50 dose-escalation patients, hepatocellular carcinoma was present in around 20, melanoma in some 15, renal cell carcinoma in 9 and head and neck cancer in 9. In the dose-escalation cohort, nearly 85% of patients were male, and the mean age was roughly 60 years with a range of about 20 to 80. Prior anti-PD-1, anti-PD-L1 or anti-CTLA-4 therapy was permitted, and less than 45% of dose-escalation patients had received checkpoint inhibitors. Partial responses occurred in three dose-escalation patients: two with cutaneous melanoma and one with hepatocellular carcinoma. Peripheral TCRbeta sequencing aimed to test whether ivuxolimab altered TCR sequence diversity and caused clonal T-cell expansion. The paper reports the monotherapy dose-escalation portion (N of about 54 patients) of the phase I ivuxolimab trial. Results the study describes overall, beyond this receptor: In the 0.1-3.0 mg/kg groups, partial responders had among the lowest normalized peripheral clonal expansion, particularly in CD8+ T cells. At doses of 0.1 to 3.0 mg/kg, clonal expansion of both CD4+ and CD8+ T cells in blood was seen between baseline and week 6. The antigen specificity of the peripheral T cells that underwent clonal expansion was not determined. Low levels of normalized T-cell clonal expansion were also seen in some nonresponding patients. After ivuxolimab, CD8+ T cells had more expanded clones than CD4+ T cells on average.

Details on this clone: The specificity of this receptor is unknown. No much larger clone exists at a distance of one base, and base qualities are not known.

CDR1 and CDR2, looked up from the germline V gene, are KGHSH and LQKENI. The CDR3, from cysteine to phenylalanine, totals 16 residues. The DNA shown is the 48-base CDR3, in frame from base 1. The V end gives up 3 bases and the J end 8 bases, leaving 12 bases in the junction not matched to a gene. The trial excluded patients who had a history of autoimmune disease or were on systemic immunosuppression. In every dose cohort, peripheral blood was drawn for TCR sequencing at baseline, cycle 4 day 1, and cycle 7 day 1. The samples were taken from a phase I, first-in-human, multicenter, open-label dose-escalation trial of ivuxolimab. Adults with locally advanced or metastatic melanoma, renal cell carcinoma, hepatocellular carcinoma or head and neck squamous cell carcinoma were enrolled in the trial. Before TCR sequencing, CD4+ T cells and CD8+ T cells were sorted from peripheral blood as separate populations.

To sequence the TCRbeta CDR3 region, genomic DNA was isolated from the sorted cells. The immunoSEQ Assay was used to sequence the TCRbeta CDR3 regions. TCRdb's version of the immuneACCESS table is confined to in-frame rearrangements and falls short of the full clone set. An unresolved V gene accounts for under half of the shortfall where checked; the remainder is of unknown origin. This sample has nearly 110,000 clones in its table, and approximately 90% of those were observed once. Approximately 1.3% of the sample lies in the top ten. Sequences were derived from CD4+ or CD8+ T cells sorted from blood, sampled in a trial of the OX40 agonist ivuxolimab. The receptor was derived from an adult with an advanced solid tumor such as melanoma, head and neck, liver or kidney cancer. The chain couples TRBV18 to TRBJ1-1, with 10 bases in between that match TRBD1. The base sequence is TGTGCCAGCTCACCGGCGCCTGGGACAGGGGCGGGCGAAGCTTTCTTT. Its protein reads: CASSPAPGTGAGEAFF.